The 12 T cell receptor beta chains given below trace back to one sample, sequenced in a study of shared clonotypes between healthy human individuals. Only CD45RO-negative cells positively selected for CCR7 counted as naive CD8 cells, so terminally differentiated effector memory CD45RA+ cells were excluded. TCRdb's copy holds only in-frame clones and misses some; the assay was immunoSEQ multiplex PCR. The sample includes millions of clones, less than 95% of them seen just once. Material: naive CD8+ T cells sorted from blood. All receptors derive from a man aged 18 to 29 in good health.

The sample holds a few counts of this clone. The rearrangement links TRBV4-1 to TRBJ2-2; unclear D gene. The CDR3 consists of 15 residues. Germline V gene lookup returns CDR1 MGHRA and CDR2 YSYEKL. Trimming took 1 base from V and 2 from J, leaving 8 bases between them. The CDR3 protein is CASSQGVINTGELFF. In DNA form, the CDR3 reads TGCGCCAGCAGCCAAGGGGTCATCAACACCGGGGAGCTGTTTTTT.

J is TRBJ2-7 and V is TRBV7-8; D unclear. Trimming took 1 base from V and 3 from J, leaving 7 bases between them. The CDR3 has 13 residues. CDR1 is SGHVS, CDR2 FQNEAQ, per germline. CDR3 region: CASSLDLGYEQYF. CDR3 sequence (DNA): TGTGCCAGCAGCTTAGATCTAGGCTACGAGCAGTACTTC. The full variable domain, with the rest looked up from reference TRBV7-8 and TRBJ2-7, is GAGVSQSPRYKVAKRGQDVALRCDPISGHVSLFWYQQALGQGPEFLTYFQNEAQLDKSGLPSDRFFAERPEGSVSTLKIQRTQQEDSAVYLCASSLDLGYEQYFGPGTRLTVT.

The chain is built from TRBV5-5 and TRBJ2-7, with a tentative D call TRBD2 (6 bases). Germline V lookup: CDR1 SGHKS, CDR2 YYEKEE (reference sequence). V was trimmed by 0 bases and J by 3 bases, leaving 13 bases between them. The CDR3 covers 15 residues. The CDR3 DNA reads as TGTGCCAGCAGCTTGGTGGACGGGAGTGGCTACGAGCAGTACTTC. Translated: CASSLVDGSGYEQYF.

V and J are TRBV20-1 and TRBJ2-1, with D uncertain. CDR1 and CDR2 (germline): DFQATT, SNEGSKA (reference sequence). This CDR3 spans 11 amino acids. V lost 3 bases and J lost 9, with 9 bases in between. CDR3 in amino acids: CSARTLGEQFF. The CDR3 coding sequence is TGCAGTGCTAGGACGTTAGGTGAGCAGTTCTTC.

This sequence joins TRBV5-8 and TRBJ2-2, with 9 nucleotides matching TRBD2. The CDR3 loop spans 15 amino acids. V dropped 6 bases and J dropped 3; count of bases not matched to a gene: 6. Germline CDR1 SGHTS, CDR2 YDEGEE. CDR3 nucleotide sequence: TGTGCCAGCATACTAGCGGGTTTCGACACCGGGGAGCTGTTTTTT. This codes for CASILAGFDTGELFF. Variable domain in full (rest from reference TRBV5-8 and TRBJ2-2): EAGVTQSPTHLIKTRGQQATLRCSPISGHTSVYWYQQALGLGLQFLLWYDEGEERNRGNFPPRFSGRQFPNYSSELNVNALELEDSALYLCASILAGFDTGELFFGEGSRLTVL.

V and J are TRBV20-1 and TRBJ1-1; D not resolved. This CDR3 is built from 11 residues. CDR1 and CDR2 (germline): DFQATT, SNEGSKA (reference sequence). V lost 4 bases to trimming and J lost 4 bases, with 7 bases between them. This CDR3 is CSAKMVTEAFF. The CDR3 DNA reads TGCAGTGCTAAAATGGTCACTGAAGCTTTCTTT.

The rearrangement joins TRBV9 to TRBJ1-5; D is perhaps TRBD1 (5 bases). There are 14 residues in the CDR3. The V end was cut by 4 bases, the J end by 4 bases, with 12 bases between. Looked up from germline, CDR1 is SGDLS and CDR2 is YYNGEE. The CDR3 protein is CASSPGSVNQPQHF. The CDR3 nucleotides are TGTGCCAGCAGCCCAGGGTCCGTTAATCAGCCCCAGCATTTT.

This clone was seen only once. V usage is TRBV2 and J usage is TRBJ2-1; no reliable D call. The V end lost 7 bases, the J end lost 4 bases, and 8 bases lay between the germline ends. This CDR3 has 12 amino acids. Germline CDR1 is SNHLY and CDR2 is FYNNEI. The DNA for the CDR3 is TGTGCCAGCACTGGGCATTACAATGAGCAGTTCTTC. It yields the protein CASTGHYNEQFF. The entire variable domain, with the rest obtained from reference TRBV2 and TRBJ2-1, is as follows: EPEVTQTPSHQVTQMGQEVILRCVPISNHLYFYWYRQILGQKVEFLVSFYNNEISEKSEIFDDQFSVERPDGSNFTLKIRSTKLEDSAMYFCASTGHYNEQFFGPGTRLTVL.

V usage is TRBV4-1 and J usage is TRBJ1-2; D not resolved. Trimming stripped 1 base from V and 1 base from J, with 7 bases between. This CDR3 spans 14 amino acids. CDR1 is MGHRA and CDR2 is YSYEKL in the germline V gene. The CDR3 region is CASSQVSGNYGYTF. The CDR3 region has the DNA TGCGCCAGCAGCCAAGTCTCGGGTAACTATGGCTACACCTTC.

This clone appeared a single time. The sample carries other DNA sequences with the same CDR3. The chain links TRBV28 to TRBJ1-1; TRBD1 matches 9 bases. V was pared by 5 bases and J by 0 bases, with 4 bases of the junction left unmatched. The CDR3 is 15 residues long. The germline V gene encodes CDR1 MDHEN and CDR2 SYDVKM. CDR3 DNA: TGTGCCAGCAGTATCGGACAGGGGATGAACACTGAAGCTTTCTTT. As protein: CASSIGQGMNTEAFF.

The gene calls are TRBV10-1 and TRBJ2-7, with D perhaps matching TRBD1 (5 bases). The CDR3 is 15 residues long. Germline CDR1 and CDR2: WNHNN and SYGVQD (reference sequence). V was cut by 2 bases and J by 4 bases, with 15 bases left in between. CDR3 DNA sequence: TGCGCCAGCAGTGAGGCAGGACAACACAAATACGAGCAGTACTTC. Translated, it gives CASSEAGQHKYEQYF.

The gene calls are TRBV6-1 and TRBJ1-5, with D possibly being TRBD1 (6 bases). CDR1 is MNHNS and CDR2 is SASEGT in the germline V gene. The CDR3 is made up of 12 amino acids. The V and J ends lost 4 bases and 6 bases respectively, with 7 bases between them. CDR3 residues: CASSGQVQPQHF. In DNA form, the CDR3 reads TGTGCCAGCAGTGGACAGGTTCAGCCCCAGCATTTT.